This TCR beta chain originates from a study of blood T cell repertoires in COVID-19. At the level of the study: The cDNA or gDNA used as material had been derived from T cells, B-cell-depleted T cells, or PBMCs.

The table came from immunoSEQ multiplex PCR; TCRdb's copy has only in-frame clones and leaves some out. The sample lists nearly 300,000 clones; under 90% were seen once. The CDR3 is made up of 16 amino acids. The V gene lost 6 bases and the J gene lost 0 bases, with 12 bases spanning the gap. Germline loops: CDR1 MDHEN, CDR2 SYDVKM. The sequence derives from a woman in her forties or fifties who had been exposed to COVID-19. Input material: PBMCs or T cells enriched from blood (not recorded which). This chain connects TRBV28 to TRBJ1-6, with D perhaps TRBD1 (5 bases). CDR3 DNA: TGTGCCAGCAGGCCCGCGGGGGGCTCCTATAATTCACCCCTCCACTTT. Translated: CASRPAGGSYNSPLHF.